This entry lists 23 T cell receptor beta chains sequenced from one sample in a study of CD4 T cells in relation to SARS-CoV-2 and coronaviruses. These TCRs are of unknown antigen specificity. TCRdb keeps only in-frame clones here, not all; method: immunoSEQ multiplex PCR. The table has tens of thousands of clones, 84% seen once. Sequenced sample: naive CD4+ T cells from PBMCs, cultured in vitro. Sample subset: naive CD4+ T cells isolated by negative enrichment. These receptors were taken from an adult with COVID-19.

This clone was seen a few times. The V gene is TRBV5-1, the J gene TRBJ2-1; 14 bases are a match to TRBD2. Germline trimming cut 1 base from V and 8 bases from J; bases unmatched to any gene: 5. Germline V gene lookup returns CDR1 SGHRS and CDR2 YFSETQ. The CDR3 covers 16 residues. Written as DNA, the CDR3 is TGCGCCAGCAGCTTGCCCGGGACTAGCGGGAGCTATGAGCAGTTCTTC. This encodes CASSLPGTSGSYEQFF.

The chain couples TRBV5-4 to TRBJ2-1; TRBD2 aligns across 9 bases. V gave up 3 bases and J gave up 2 bases; unmatched junction bases: 15. The CDR3 has 19 residues. Germline CDR1 is SGHNT and CDR2 is YYREEE (reference sequence). The CDR3: CASSSLVAGGIGTYNEQFF. The CDR3 nucleotides read TGTGCCAGCAGCTCCCTAGTTGCGGGAGGGATTGGAACCTACAATGAGCAGTTCTTC. Looking up the rest from reference TRBV5-4 and TRBJ2-1 gives the full variable domain: ETGVTQSPTHLIKTRGQQVTLRCSSQSGHNTVSWYQQALGQGPQFIFQYYREEENGRGNFPPRFSGLQFPNYSSELNVNALELDDSALYLCASSSLVAGGIGTYNEQFFGPGTRLTVL.

The chain has TRBV28 and TRBJ2-2; D gene uncertain. This CDR3 spans 13 amino acids. From germline, CDR1 is MDHEN and CDR2 SYDVKM. Trimming removed 6 bases at V and 3 bases at J, with 8 bases between. The CDR3 is CASRTTYTGELFF. CDR3 bases: TGTGCCAGCAGGACCACCTACACCGGGGAGCTGTTTTTT. The variable domain in full, with the rest retrieved from reference TRBV28 and TRBJ2-2, is DVKVTQSSRYLVKRTGEKVFLECVQDMDHENMFWYRQDPGLGLRLIYFSYDVKMKEKGDIPEGYSVSREKKERFSLILESASTNQTSMYLCASRTTYTGELFFGEGSRLTVL.

This clone was seen only a few times. The V call is TRBV29-1, the J call TRBJ1-2; D gene unclear. The CDR3 loop spans 10 amino acids. CDR1 SQVTM and CDR2 ANQGSEA come from the germline V gene. Trimming took off 3 bases at V and 3 bases at J, with 2 bases between the two ends. The CDR3 DNA sequence: TGCAGCGTTGATGACTATGGCTACACCTTC. Protein sequence: CSVDDYGYTF.

This sequence joins TRBV19 and TRBJ2-1; no clear D gene. V lost 7 bases and J 5 bases, leaving 12 bases between the germline ends. Germline CDR1 LNHDA, CDR2 SQIVND (reference sequence). The CDR3 consists of 13 residues. The CDR3 reads CASKGRPNNEQFF. Here the CDR3 DNA reads TGTGCCAGTAAGGGTCGGCCGAACAATGAGCAGTTCTTC.

J is TRBJ2-1 and V is TRBV19; D remains ambiguous. The germline CDR1 and CDR2 sequences are LNHDA and SQIVND (reference sequence). This CDR3 has 11 amino acids. V gave up 7 bases and J gave up 8 bases, with 9 bases separating them. DNA for the CDR3: TGTGCCAGTACCTCCGGCGATGAGCAGTTCTTC. This sequence encodes CASTSGDEQFF.

The rearrangement links TRBV2 to TRBJ2-7; possibly TRBD1 for D (5 bases). V shed 5 bases and J shed 3 bases, with 8 bases lying between them. CDR1 and CDR2 (germline): SNHLY, FYNNEI. CDR3 length equals 12 residues. The chain's CDR3 is CASSRQIYEQYF. As DNA, the CDR3 is TGTGCCAGCAGTCGACAGATCTACGAGCAGTACTTC.

The chain is built from TRBV6-4 and TRBJ2-1; 7 bases are a match to TRBD2. The CDR3 spans 13 residues. The J segment lost 5 bases and the V segment lost 3 bases, leaving 1 base of the junction unmatched. Germline lookup yields CDR1 MRHNA and CDR2 SNTAGT. The CDR3 DNA reads as TGTGCCAGCAGTGAGCGGGAGAACAATGAGCAGTTCTTC. It codes for CASSERENNEQFF.

This rearrangement joins TRBV6-2 or TRBV6-3 to TRBJ2-4, with a weak D call TRBD1 (6 bases). Germline V gene data show CDR1 as MNHEY and CDR2 as SVGEGT. Trimming left V 6 bases short and J 4 bases short, with 13 bases between. The CDR3 has 14 residues. CDR3 bases: TGTGCCAGCAGCAAACAAACAGGGAAAAACATTCAGTACTTC. Encoded protein: CASSKQTGKNIQYF.

This clone is a singleton in its sample. Other nucleotide sequences in the sample specify the same CDR3. The chain carries TRBV10-3 and TRBJ2-5; D perhaps matches TRBD1 (5 bases). Per germline, CDR1 ENHRY and CDR2 SYGVKD. The V gene lost 0 bases and the J gene lost 5 bases, with 10 bases spanning the gap. The CDR3 length is 14 residues. As DNA, the CDR3 is TGTGCCATCAGTGAGTCGGCAGGGCAGGAGACCCAGTACTTC. Amino acid sequence: CAISESAGQETQYF.

The J gene is TRBJ2-2, the V gene TRBV5-6; 7 nucleotides agree with TRBD1. Germline-derived CDR1 and CDR2 are SGHDT and YYEEEE. The trim removed 4 bases at V and 3 bases at J, leaving 6 bases unmatched. The CDR3 covers 15 residues. In DNA, the CDR3 is TGTGCCAGCAGCCGGGACAGAGTTTACACCGGGGAGCTGTTTTTT. Amino acids: CASSRDRVYTGELFF.

The genes are TRBV5-6 and TRBJ2-1; 10 bases agree with TRBD1. V dropped 2 bases and J dropped 8; count of bases not matched to a gene: 16. This CDR3 is 18 amino acids long. Germline CDR1 SGHDT, CDR2 YYEEEE. The DNA of the CDR3 is TGTGCCAGCAGCTTCATGGGACAGGGGCCACGCGCTCAGGATGAGCAGTTCTTC. Translation: CASSFMGQGPRAQDEQFF.

J is TRBJ2-7 and V is TRBV6-6; TRBD2 agrees at 11 bases. This CDR3 region has 15 residues. CDR1 is MNHNY, CDR2 SVGAGI, per germline (reference sequence). V dropped 6 bases and J dropped 8; count of bases not matched to a gene: 12. This chain's CDR3 is CASRPRTSGLIKQYF. The CDR3 DNA sequence: TGTGCCAGCAGACCACGGACTAGCGGGTTGATCAAGCAGTACTTC.

The chain couples TRBV3-1 (or the pseudogene TRBV3-2) to TRBJ2-1; tentative D call: TRBD2 (6 bases). The CDR3 covers 11 residues. Trimming shortened V by 10 bases and J by 10 bases, and 14 bases separated the two germline ends. CDR1 is LGHDT and CDR2 is YNNKEL in the germline V gene (reference sequence). CDR3 nucleotides: TGTGCCACCTCGCTGGGGAGGGAGCAGTTCTTC. Translated: CATSLGREQFF.

This chain connects TRBV5-4 to TRBJ2-3; TRBD1 aligns across 12 bases. Looked up from germline, CDR1 is SGHNT and CDR2 is YYREEE (reference sequence). The CDR3 totals 16 residues. V gave up 5 bases and J gave up 8 bases; unmatched junction bases: 12. The CDR3: CASSRPGQGAEGTQYF. For the CDR3, the DNA is TGTGCCAGCAGTAGGCCGGGACAGGGGGCAGAGGGTACGCAGTATTTT. Full variable domain (remainder filled in from reference TRBV5-4 and TRBJ2-3): ETGVTQSPTHLIKTRGQQVTLRCSSQSGHNTVSWYQQALGQGPQFIFQYYREEENGRGNFPPRFSGLQFPNYSSELNVNALELDDSALYLCASSRPGQGAEGTQYFGPGTRLTVL.

This clone has a single count. J is TRBJ2-3 and V is TRBV7-2, with D uncertain. The V gene's germline CDR1 is SGHTA and CDR2 FQGNSA. Trimming left V 1 base short and J 4 bases short, with 9 bases between. The CDR3 runs 14 residues. CDR3 in amino acids: CASSLGNGADTQYF. Written as DNA, the CDR3 is TGTGCCAGCAGCTTAGGCAACGGCGCAGATACGCAGTATTTT.

The V gene is TRBV5-1, the J gene TRBJ2-5; 10 bases agree with TRBD2. CDR1 is SGHRS and CDR2 is YFSETQ in the germline V gene. CDR3 size: 14 residues. Trimming at V came to 4 bases and at J to 3 bases, leaving 3 bases not matched to a gene. Here the CDR3 reads CASSTSGREETQYF. The CDR3 coding sequence is TGCGCCAGCAGCACCAGCGGGAGGGAAGAGACCCAGTACTTC.

The rearrangement uses TRBV3-1 (or the pseudogene TRBV3-2) and TRBJ1-3; 10 nucleotides agree with TRBD1. Germline V lookup: CDR1 LGHDT, CDR2 YNNKEL (reference sequence). V dropped 4 bases and J dropped 3; count of bases not matched to a gene: 6. CDR3 length: 16 amino acids. Written as DNA, the CDR3 is TGTGCCAGCAGCCTCCGGGACAGGGGCTTTGGAAACACCATATATTTT. This codes for CASSLRDRGFGNTIYF.

The chain has TRBV19 and TRBJ2-3; D unclear. Between the trimmed V and J ends, which lost 3 bases and 2 bases, there was a span of 21 bases. This CDR3 has 18 residues. CDR1 LNHDA and CDR2 SQIVND come from the germline V gene (reference sequence). The CDR3 DNA sequence: TGTGCCAGTAGTATTCATCCCAAAATCGACAAGAACACAGATACGCAGTATTTT. This codes for CASSIHPKIDKNTDTQYF.

This chain uses TRBV7-2 with TRBJ2-5, with 14 bases identical to TRBD2. The V segment lost 4 bases and the J segment 8 bases; nucleotides outside the gene matches: 3. Per the germline V gene, CDR1 is SGHTA and CDR2 is FQGNSA. This CDR3 has 14 amino acids. For the CDR3, the DNA is TGTGCCAGCAGCTCTGGGACTAGCGGGAGTACCCAGTACTTC. This sequence encodes CASSSGTSGSTQYF.

This chain joins TRBV28 and TRBJ2-5, with TRBD1 matching 10 bases. The CDR3 consists of 15 residues. Germline lookup yields CDR1 MDHEN and CDR2 SYDVKM. The trim removed 6 bases at V and 1 base at J, leaving 5 bases unmatched. DNA of the CDR3: TGTGCCAGCAGCCGGGGACAGGGGACCCAAGAGACCCAGTACTTC. This translates into CASSRGQGTQETQYF.

The V and J genes are TRBV19 and TRBJ2-6, with D perhaps TRBD1 (7 bases). Trimming removed 4 bases at V and 0 bases at J, with 19 bases between. The CDR3 covers 19 residues. The V gene's germline CDR1 is LNHDA and CDR2 SQIVND (reference sequence). CDR3 coding DNA: TGTGCCAGTAGTAGTGCGGAGGGGGCGCGTTTCTCTGGGGCCAACGTCCTGACTTTC. This translates into CASSSAEGARFSGANVLTF.

The chain joins TRBV2 to TRBJ2-1, with D perhaps assigned TRBD1 or TRBD2 (6 bases each). The V gene lost 7 bases and the J gene lost 13 bases, with 17 bases spanning the gap. The CDR3 has 12 residues. Germline V lookup: CDR1 SNHLY, CDR2 FYNNEI. CDR3 coding DNA: TGTGCCAGCACCCGCTCAAGGGGGGAACAGTTCTTC. It yields the protein CASTRSRGEQFF.